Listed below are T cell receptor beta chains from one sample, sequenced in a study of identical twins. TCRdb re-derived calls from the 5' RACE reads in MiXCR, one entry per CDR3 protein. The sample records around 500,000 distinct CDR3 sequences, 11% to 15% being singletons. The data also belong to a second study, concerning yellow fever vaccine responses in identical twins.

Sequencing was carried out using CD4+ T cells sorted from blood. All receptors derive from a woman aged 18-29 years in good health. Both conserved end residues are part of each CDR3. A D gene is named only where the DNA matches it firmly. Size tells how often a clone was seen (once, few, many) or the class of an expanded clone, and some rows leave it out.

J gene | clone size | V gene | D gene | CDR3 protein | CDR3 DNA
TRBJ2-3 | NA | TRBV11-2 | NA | CASSLQALGTDTQYF | TGTGCCAGCAGCTTACAGGCCCTAGGTACAGATACGCAGTATTTT
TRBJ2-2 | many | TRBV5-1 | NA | CASRRDPAAGELFF | TGCGCCAGCCGTCGGGACCCAGCGGCCGGGGAGCTGTTTTTT
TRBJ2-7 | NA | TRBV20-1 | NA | CSALTPGKSSYEQYF | TGCAGTGCCCTTACCCCCGGGAAAAGCTCCTACGAGCAGTACTTC
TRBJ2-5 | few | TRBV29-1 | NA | CSAGGPETQYF | TGCAGCGCCGGGGGTCCGGAGACCCAGTACTTC
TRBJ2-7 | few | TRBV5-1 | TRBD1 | CASSQSGTGAYEQYF | TGCGCCAGCAGCCAGTCCGGGACAGGGGCCTACGAGCAGTACTTC
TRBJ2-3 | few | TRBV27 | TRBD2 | CASSSWTSGRSDTQYF | TGTGCCAGCAGTTCTTGGACTAGCGGGAGATCAGATACGCAGTATTTT
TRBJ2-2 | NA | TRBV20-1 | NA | CSARELGRDTGELFF | TGCAGTGCTAGAGAACTAGGCAGAGACACCGGGGAGCTGTTTTTT
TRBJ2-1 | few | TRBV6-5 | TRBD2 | CASIMGTSGQYNEQFF | TGTGCCAGCATTATGGGGACTAGCGGGCAATACAATGAGCAGTTCTTC
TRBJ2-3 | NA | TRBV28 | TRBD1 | CASSPYTGDPKRDTQYF | TGTGCCAGCAGTCCCTACACAGGGGATCCTAAAAGAGATACGCAGTATTTT
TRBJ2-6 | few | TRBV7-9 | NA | CASSLRNSGANVLTF | TGTGCCAGCAGCTTGAGGAACTCTGGGGCCAACGTCCTGACTTTC
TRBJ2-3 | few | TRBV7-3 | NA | CASSLTGAFTDTQYF | TGTGCCAGCAGCTTAACGGGGGCCTTCACAGATACGCAGTATTTT
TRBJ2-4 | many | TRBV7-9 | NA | CASNPPGVNYNIQYF | TGTGCCAGCAACCCGCCGGGAGTCAATTATAACATTCAGTACTTC
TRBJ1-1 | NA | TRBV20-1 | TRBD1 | CSASLGAGGSNTEAFF | TGCAGTGCTAGCTTAGGGGCAGGGGGTTCGAACACTGAAGCTTTCTTT
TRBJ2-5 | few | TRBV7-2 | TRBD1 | CASSRTGNERETQYF | TGTGCCAGCAGTCGGACAGGGAACGAGCGGGAGACCCAGTACTTC
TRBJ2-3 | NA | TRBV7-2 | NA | CASSLGGRGPTDTQYF | TGTGCCAGCAGCTTAGGGGGGCGGGGGCCCACAGATACGCAGTATTTT
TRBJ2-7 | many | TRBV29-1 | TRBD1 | CSVGIQTGANYEQYF | TGCAGCGTTGGCATCCAGACAGGGGCGAACTACGAGCAGTACTTC
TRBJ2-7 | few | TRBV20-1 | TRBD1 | CSARDLNRGPYEQYF | TGCAGTGCTAGAGATCTAAACAGGGGTCCCTACGAGCAGTACTTC
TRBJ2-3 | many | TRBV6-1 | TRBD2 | CASSQTSGTDTQYF | TGTGCCAGCAGCCAGACTAGCGGGACAGATACGCAGTATTTT
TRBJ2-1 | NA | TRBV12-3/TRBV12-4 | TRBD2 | CASSSSGGDSYNEQFF | TGTGCCAGCAGCTCAAGCGGGGGAGACTCCTACAATGAGCAGTTCTTC
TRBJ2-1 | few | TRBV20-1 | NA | CSATLGAWKGNEQFF | TGCAGTGCCACACTCGGGGCATGGAAAGGCAATGAGCAGTTCTTC
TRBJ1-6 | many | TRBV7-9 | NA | CASSLAPPSNSPLHF | TGTGCCAGCAGCTTAGCCCCTCCAAGTAATTCACCCCTCCACTTT
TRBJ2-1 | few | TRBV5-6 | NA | CASPLGIGAFNEQFF | TGTGCCAGCCCTCTAGGTATCGGGGCATTCAATGAGCAGTTCTTC
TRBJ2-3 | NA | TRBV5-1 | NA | CASRVGALTDTQYF | TGCGCCAGCAGAGTGGGGGCCCTTACAGATACGCAGTATTTT
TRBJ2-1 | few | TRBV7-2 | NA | CASSSGPGNEQFF | TGTGCCAGCAGCTCCGGCCCGGGGAATGAGCAGTTCTTC
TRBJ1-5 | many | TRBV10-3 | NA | CAISGDSDNQPQHF | TGTGCCATCAGTGGCGACAGCGACAATCAGCCCCAGCATTTT
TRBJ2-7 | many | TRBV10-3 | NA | CAISARDQGYEQYF | TGTGCCATCAGTGCACGCGACCAGGGCTACGAGCAGTACTTC
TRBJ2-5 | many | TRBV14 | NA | CASSQFQETQYF | TGTGCCAGCAGCCAGTTTCAAGAGACCCAGTACTTC
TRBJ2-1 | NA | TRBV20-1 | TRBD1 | CSAGDRGQYNEQFF | TGCAGTGCTGGGGACAGGGGTCAATACAATGAGCAGTTCTTC
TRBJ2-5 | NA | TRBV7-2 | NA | CASSPDKPETQYF | TGTGCCAGCAGCCCGGACAAACCAGAGACCCAGTACTTC
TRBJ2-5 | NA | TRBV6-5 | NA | CASSYEPGTAQYF | TGTGCCAGCAGTTACGAGCCAGGGACGGCCCAGTACTTC